This entry lists 8 T cell receptor beta chains sequenced from one sample in a study of control samples from healthy donors and cancer patients. Clones were sequenced by immunoSEQ multiplex PCR, and TCRdb holds only the in-frame ones, with some missing. The sample has 95,000 to 150,000 clones, roughly 87% seen once; the top ten hold more than 1.5%. Input material: blood. The receptors stem from a man younger than 30 in good health.

The V gene is TRBV6-2 or TRBV6-3, the J gene TRBJ1-2, with 7 bases identical to TRBD1. Germline V lookup: CDR1 MNHEY, CDR2 SVGEGT. Trimming removed 5 bases from V and 4 bases from J; junction bases left unmatched: 13. The CDR3 is 16 amino acids. DNA of the CDR3: TGTGCCAGCAGTACCTCGACAGGGAAGCTGAGCTATGGCTACACCTTC. This codes for CASSTSTGKLSYGYTF.

The gene calls are TRBV19 and TRBJ1-4; 9 nucleotides align to TRBD1. The CDR3 length is 14 residues. After removal of 5 bases from V and 6 bases from J, the junction contained 4 bases not matched to a gene. Germline V CDR1 and CDR2: LNHDA, SQIVND (reference sequence). The CDR3 sequence: CASSSQGAYEKLFF. CDR3 DNA sequence: TGTGCCAGTAGTTCACAGGGGGCCTATGAAAAACTGTTTTTT. Using reference TRBV19 and TRBJ1-4 for the parts outside the CDR3, the full variable domain is DGGITQSPKYLFRKEGQNVTLSCEQNLNHDAMYWYRQDPGQGLRLIYYSQIVNDFQKGDIAEGYSVSREKKESFPLTVTSAQKNPTAFYLCASSSQGAYEKLFFGSGTQLSVL.

The genes are TRBV18 and TRBJ1-4; perhaps TRBD1 as D (6 bases). Germline V gives CDR1 KGHSH, CDR2 LQKENI. This CDR3 has 18 residues. Trimming pared 0 bases from V and 4 bases from J, leaving 18 bases between. CDR3 sequence (DNA): TGTGCCAGCTCACCACCTGGCTGGCGGACAGAGAATAATGAAAAACTGTTTTTT. It specifies CASSPPGWRTENNEKLFF. Drawing the rest from reference TRBV18 and TRBJ1-4, the complete variable domain is NAGVMQNPRHLVRRRGQEARLRCSPMKGHSHVYWYRQLPEEGLKFMVYLQKENIIDESGMPKERFSAEFPKEGPSILRIQQVVRGDSAAYFCASSPPGWRTENNEKLFFGSGTQLSVL.

The chain is built from TRBV15 and TRBJ1-2; D is undetermined. V shed 5 bases and J shed 1 base, with 8 bases lying between them. This CDR3 region has 13 residues. The V gene's germline CDR1 is LNHNV and CDR2 YYDKDF (reference sequence). The CDR3 loop reads CATSSSFNYGYTF. DNA of the CDR3: TGTGCCACCAGCTCGAGTTTTAACTATGGCTACACCTTC.

The rearrangement joins TRBV11-2 to TRBJ2-5; D is uncertain. The CDR3 contains 15 residues. Germline lookup yields CDR1 SGHAT and CDR2 FQNNGV. Trimming took off 0 bases at V and 0 bases at J, with 8 bases between the two ends. DNA for the CDR3: TGTGCCAGCAGCTTAGAGTGGGGTTACCAAGAGACCCAGTACTTC. Protein product: CASSLEWGYQETQYF.

The gene calls are TRBV5-1 and TRBJ2-5, with a possible D match to TRBD2 (5 bases). The CDR3 is 14 residues long. Germline-derived CDR1 and CDR2 are SGHRS and YFSETQ. The V end was cut by 0 bases, the J end by 4 bases, with 10 bases between. In DNA form, the CDR3 reads TGCGCCAGCAGCTTGGGGGGAGTCGGAGAGACCCAGTACTTC. Translated, it gives CASSLGGVGETQYF.

This clone came up once. V gene TRBV9 combines with J gene TRBJ2-1, with 14 bases identical to TRBD2. V shed 4 bases and J 8 bases; nucleotides not matched to a gene: 17. The CDR3 is made up of 19 amino acids. Germline CDR1 is SGDLS and CDR2 is YYNGEE. CDR3 DNA: TGTGCCAGCAGCCCCCACACCTCGACTAGCGGGAGGGCCGGCGATGAGCAGTTCTTC. It codes for CASSPHTSTSGRAGDEQFF.

The CDR3 DNA sequence: TGTGCCAGCAGTTATTCCCCCGGGACAGACTACGAGCAGTACTTC. Amino acid sequence: CASSYSPGTDYEQYF. The rearrangement joins TRBV6-5 to TRBJ2-7, with TRBD1 matching over 7 bases. CDR3 length: 15 residues. V was pared by 3 bases and J by 3 bases, with 8 bases of the junction left unmatched. Germline CDR1 and CDR2: MNHEY and SVGAGI.